Following are 14 T cell receptor beta chains from one sample sequenced in a study of T cell repertoires in cytomegalovirus infection. Antigens of these TCRs are unknown. TCRdb processed the reads anew with MiXCR; each CDR3 protein has one entry. Here the sample spans 80,000 to 95,000 distinct CDR3 sequences, approximately 30% being singletons. Sequences were derived from CD8+ T cells from cultured PBMCs, sampled from culture after CMV antigen stimulation. The receptors here all came from a human donor in good health (CMV status not recorded). Some clones in this sample may be carry-over from other donors' samples.

This chain connects TRBV4-1 to TRBJ2-3, with D unclear. Trimming removed 1 base from V and 4 bases from J, with 6 bases in between. This CDR3 is built from 13 residues. Germline assignment: CDR1 MGHRA and CDR2 YSYEKL. CDR3 protein: CASSQVQADTQYF. Here the CDR3 DNA reads TGCGCCAGCAGCCAAGTGCAGGCAGATACGCAGTATTTT.

This clonotype was recorded only once. The CDR3 nucleotides are TGTGCCAGCAGACCGGAGGAGGGGAGCAATCAGCCCCAGCATTTT. Protein sequence: CASRPEEGSNQPQHF. The chain has TRBV5-8 and TRBJ1-5; a weak D match, TRBD1 (5 bases). In germline, CDR1 is SGHTS, CDR2 YDEGEE. V lost 5 bases and J lost 1, with 13 bases in between. The CDR3 covers 15 residues. The variable domain in full, completed from reference TRBV5-8 and TRBJ1-5, reads EAGVTQSPTHLIKTRGQQATLRCSPISGHTSVYWYQQALGLGLQFLLWYDEGEERNRGNFPPRFSGRQFPNYSSELNVNALELEDSALYLCASRPEEGSNQPQHFGDGTRLSIL.

The chain employs TRBV5-4 and TRBJ1-2, with unresolved D. Trimming removed 4 bases at V and 2 bases at J, with 15 bases between. CDR1 is SGHNT, CDR2 YYREEE, per germline (reference sequence). The length of the CDR3 is 15 residues. This chain's CDR3 is CASSPTRFGNYGYTF. The CDR3 coding sequence is TGTGCCAGCAGCCCGACGAGGTTTGGGAACTATGGCTACACCTTC.

This clonotype was seen a handful of times. The J gene is TRBJ2-7, the V gene TRBV30; unclear D gene. Trimming took 2 bases from V and 4 from J, leaving 15 bases between them. The CDR3 sequence is 14 residues long. Germline V gives CDR1 GTSNPN, CDR2 SVGIG (reference sequence). The CDR3, as DNA: TGTGCCTGGAGTATGGGCACAACCAAATACGAGCAGTACTTC. Translated: CAWSMGTTKYEQYF.

This CDR3 is CASSRAGAYNEQFF. The CDR3, as DNA: TGTGCCAGCAGTCGAGCGGGGGCGTACAATGAGCAGTTCTTC. The rearrangement links TRBV27 to TRBJ2-1, with 8 bases matching TRBD2. Trimming at V came to 5 bases and at J to 4 bases, leaving 4 bases not matched to a gene. In germline, CDR1 is MNHEY, CDR2 SMNVEV (reference sequence). This CDR3 spans 14 amino acids.

This clonotype was seen repeatedly, ten times or more. The chain links TRBV28 to TRBJ2-5; tentatively, D is TRBD2 (5 bases). The CDR3 covers 13 residues. Per germline, CDR1 MDHEN and CDR2 SYDVKM. Trimming took off 11 bases at V and 5 bases at J, with 18 bases between the two ends. For the CDR3, the DNA is TGTGCCGGAGGTACGGGGTTAGGCGAGACCCAGTACTTC. This translates into CAGGTGLGETQYF.

The CDR3 region has the DNA TGTGCCAGCAGCGTATCGTACAGTACCTTCTATGGCTACACCTTC. It encodes CASSVSYSTFYGYTF. The chain employs TRBV9 and TRBJ1-2; D unresolved. The germline V and J ends were trimmed by 1 base and 4 bases, with 14 bases remaining between them. Germline loops: CDR1 SGDLS, CDR2 YYNGEE. The CDR3 runs 15 residues.

The CDR3 loop is CASSLTPGPGEGPYNEQFF. The CDR3 nucleotides read TGTGCCAGCAGCTTAACCCCGGGGCCTGGGGAGGGGCCCTACAATGAGCAGTTCTTC. The chain carries TRBV7-9 and TRBJ2-1; 7 positions agree with TRBD2. Trimming removed 2 bases from V and 2 bases from J; junction bases left unmatched: 15. The germline gives CDR1 SEHNR, CDR2 FQNEAQ (reference sequence). The CDR3 length is 19 residues.

CDR3 residues: CASRESQVLRKFF. In nucleotides, the CDR3 is TGTGCCAGCAGAGAATCCCAAGTTCTTAGGAAGTTCTTC. The chain uses TRBV6-2 or TRBV6-3 and TRBJ2-1, with D uncertain. Germline values: CDR1 MNHEY, CDR2 SVGEGT. This CDR3 comprises 13 residues. Trimming stripped 6 bases from V and 14 bases from J, with 20 bases between.

This clonotype was detected many times. The chain employs TRBV7-2 and TRBJ2-7, with 12 bases identical to TRBD2. Germline CDR1 SGHTA, CDR2 FQGNSA. With 6 bases clipped from V and 1 base from J, the junction kept 4 bases outside the gene matches. This CDR3 region has 15 residues. For the CDR3, the DNA is TGTGCCAGCAGGCTAGGACTAGCGGGGTCCTACGAGCAGTACTTC. It translates to CASRLGLAGSYEQYF.

V gene TRBV4-1 combines with J gene TRBJ1-1, with 12 bases lining up with TRBD1. Germline V CDR1 and CDR2: MGHRA, YSYEKL. CDR3 size: 16 residues. Trimming at V came to 0 bases and at J to 5 bases, leaving 4 bases not matched to a gene. The CDR3 reads CASSQDWDRGLTEAFF. In nucleotides, the CDR3 is TGCGCCAGCAGCCAAGATTGGGACAGGGGGCTTACTGAAGCTTTCTTT.

This chain connects TRBV7-6 to TRBJ2-7; D uncertain. Germline V CDR1 and CDR2: SGHVS, FNYEAQ. The V gene lost 4 bases and the J gene lost 1 base, with 14 bases spanning the gap. The CDR3 consists of 15 residues. CDR3 bases: TGTGCCAGCAGCTCCTGGTCCCAAGAGTCCTACGAGCAGTACTTC. Translated: CASSSWSQESYEQYF.

In its sample, this clonotype was seen many times. The chain links TRBV6-1 to TRBJ1-2, with D maybe TRBD1 (6 bases). The V end was cut by 7 bases, the J end by 4 bases, with 13 bases between. The CDR3 has 13 amino acids. Per the germline V gene, CDR1 is MNHNS and CDR2 is SASEGT. This chain's CDR3 is CASKGTGIYGYTF. The CDR3 DNA reads TGTGCCAGCAAAGGAACAGGGATCTATGGCTACACCTTC.

This clonotype has more than one count but fewer than ten. V and J are TRBV4-1 and TRBJ2-2; D uncertain. Germline loops: CDR1 MGHRA, CDR2 YSYEKL. CDR3 length: 18 residues. Trimming removed 3 bases at V and 0 bases at J, with 17 bases between. The CDR3 nucleotides are TGCGCCAGCAGCCAGGGTCGTTTTTCCCTTACGAACACCGGGGAGCTGTTTTTT. Residues: CASSQGRFSLTNTGELFF.